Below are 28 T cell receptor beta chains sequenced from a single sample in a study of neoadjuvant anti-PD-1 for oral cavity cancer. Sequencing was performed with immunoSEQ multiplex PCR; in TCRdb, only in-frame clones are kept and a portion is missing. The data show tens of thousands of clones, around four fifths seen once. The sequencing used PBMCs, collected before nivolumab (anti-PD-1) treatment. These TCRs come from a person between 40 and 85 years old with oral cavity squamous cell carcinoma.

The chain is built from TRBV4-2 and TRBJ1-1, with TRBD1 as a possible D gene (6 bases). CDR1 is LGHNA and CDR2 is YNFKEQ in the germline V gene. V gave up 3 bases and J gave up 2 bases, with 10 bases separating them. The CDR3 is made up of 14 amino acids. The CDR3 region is CASSQGGTNTEAFF. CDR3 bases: TGTGCCAGCAGCCAGGGGGGGACAAACACTGAAGCTTTCTTT.

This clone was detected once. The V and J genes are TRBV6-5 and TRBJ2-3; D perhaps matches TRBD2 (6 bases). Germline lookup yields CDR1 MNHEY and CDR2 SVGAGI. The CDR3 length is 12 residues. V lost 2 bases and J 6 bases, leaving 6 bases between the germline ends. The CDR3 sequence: CASSYRGDTQYF. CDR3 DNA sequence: TGTGCCAGCAGTTACCGGGGGGATACGCAGTATTTT.

CDR3 amino acids: CASSLEGDGSSYEQYF. The CDR3 DNA sequence: TGTGCCAGCAGCTTAGAGGGGGACGGAAGCTCCTACGAGCAGTACTTC. The chain has TRBV11-3 and TRBJ2-7, with D perhaps being TRBD1 or TRBD2 (5 bases each). Germline V gene data show CDR1 as SGHNT and CDR2 as YENEEA. V was clipped by 0 bases and J by 0 bases, with 12 bases between them. The CDR3 contains 16 residues. Full variable domain (outside the CDR3, taken from reference TRBV11-3 and TRBJ2-7): EAGVVQSPRYKIIEKKQPVAFWCNPISGHNTLYWYLQNLGQGPELLIRYENEEAVDDSQLPKDRFSAERLKGVDSTLKIQPAELGDSAVYLCASSLEGDGSSYEQYFGPGTRLTVT.

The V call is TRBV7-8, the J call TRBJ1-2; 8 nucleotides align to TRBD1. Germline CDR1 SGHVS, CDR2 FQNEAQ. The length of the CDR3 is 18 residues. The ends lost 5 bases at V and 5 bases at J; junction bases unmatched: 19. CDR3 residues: CASSPTRGQGASTYGYTF. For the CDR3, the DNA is TGTGCCAGCAGCCCAACCAGGGGGCAGGGGGCATCCACTTATGGCTACACCTTC.

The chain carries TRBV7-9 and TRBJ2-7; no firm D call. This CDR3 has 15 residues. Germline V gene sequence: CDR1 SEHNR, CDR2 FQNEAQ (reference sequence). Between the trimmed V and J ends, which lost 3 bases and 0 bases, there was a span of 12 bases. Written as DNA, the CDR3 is TGTGCCAGCAGCTTCGGCGGAGTCAGCTCCTACGAGCAGTACTTC. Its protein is CASSFGGVSSYEQYF.

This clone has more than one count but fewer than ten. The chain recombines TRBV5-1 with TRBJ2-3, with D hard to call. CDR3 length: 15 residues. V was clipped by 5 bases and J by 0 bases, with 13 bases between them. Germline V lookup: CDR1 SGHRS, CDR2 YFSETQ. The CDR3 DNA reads TGCGCCAGCAGATGGGCACCTTCTAGCACAGATACGCAGTATTTT. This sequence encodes CASRWAPSSTDTQYF.

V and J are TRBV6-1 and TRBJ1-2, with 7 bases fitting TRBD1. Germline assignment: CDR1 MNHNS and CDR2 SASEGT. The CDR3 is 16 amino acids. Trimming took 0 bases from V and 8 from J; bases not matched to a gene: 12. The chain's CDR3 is CASSEAVGGGLGGYTF. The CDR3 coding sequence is TGTGCCAGCAGTGAAGCGGTCGGAGGGGGCTTAGGGGGCTACACCTTC.

CDR3 sequence reads: CATSRGPLAQHF. CDR3 DNA sequence: TGTGCCACCAGCAGAGGTCCCTTGGCCCAGCATTTT. The chain is built from TRBV15 and TRBJ1-5; no definite D call. From germline, CDR1 is LNHNV and CDR2 YYDKDF (reference sequence). This CDR3 spans 12 amino acids. Between the trimmed V and J ends, which lost 1 base and 11 bases, there was a span of 9 bases.

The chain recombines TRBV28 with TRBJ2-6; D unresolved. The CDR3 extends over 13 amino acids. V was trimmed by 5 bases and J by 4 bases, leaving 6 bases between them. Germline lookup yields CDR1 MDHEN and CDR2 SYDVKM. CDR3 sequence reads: CASSAGGANVLTF. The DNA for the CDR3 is TGTGCCAGCAGTGCTGGCGGGGCCAACGTCCTGACTTTC.

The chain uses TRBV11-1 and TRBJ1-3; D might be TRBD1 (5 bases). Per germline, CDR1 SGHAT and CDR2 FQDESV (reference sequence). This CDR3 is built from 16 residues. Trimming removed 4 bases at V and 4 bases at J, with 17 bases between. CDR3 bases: TGTGCCAGCAGCTCAACCTTTGGGGGAAGAGGAAACACCATATATTTT. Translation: CASSSTFGGRGNTIYF. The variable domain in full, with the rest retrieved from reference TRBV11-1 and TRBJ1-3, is EAEVAQSPRYKITEKSQAVAFWCDPISGHATLYWYRQILGQGPELLVQFQDESVVDDSQLPKDRFSAERLKGVDSTLKIQPAELGDSAMYLCASSSTFGGRGNTIYFGEGSWLTVV.

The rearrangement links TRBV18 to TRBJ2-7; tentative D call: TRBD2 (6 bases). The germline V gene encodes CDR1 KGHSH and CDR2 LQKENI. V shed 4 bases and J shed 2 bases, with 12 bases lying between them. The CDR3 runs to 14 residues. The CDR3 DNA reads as TGTGCCAGCTCACTCTCTAGCGCAACCTACGAGCAGTACTTC. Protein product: CASSLSSATYEQYF.

CDR3 DNA sequence: TGTGCCAGCAGCGTTTTCGGGGAATTAGAGACCCAGTACTTC. The encoded protein is CASSVFGELETQYF. This chain connects TRBV9 to TRBJ2-5, with D perhaps TRBD2 (5 bases). The V gene's germline CDR1 is SGDLS and CDR2 YYNGEE. The CDR3 sequence is 14 residues long. V was shortened by 2 bases and J by 4 bases, with 12 bases between the two germline ends.

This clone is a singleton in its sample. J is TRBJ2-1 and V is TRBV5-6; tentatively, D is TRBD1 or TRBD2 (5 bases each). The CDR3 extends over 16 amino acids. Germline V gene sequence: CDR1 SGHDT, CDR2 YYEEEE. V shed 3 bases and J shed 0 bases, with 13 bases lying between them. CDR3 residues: CASSWKWDRSYNEQFF. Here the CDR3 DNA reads TGTGCCAGCAGCTGGAAGTGGGACCGCTCCTACAATGAGCAGTTCTTC.

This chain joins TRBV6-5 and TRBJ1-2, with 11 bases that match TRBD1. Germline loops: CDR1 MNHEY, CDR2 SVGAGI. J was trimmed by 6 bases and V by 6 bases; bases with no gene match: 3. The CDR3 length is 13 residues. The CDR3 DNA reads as TGTGCCAGCAGGAGGACAGGGGGCCATGGCTACACCTTC. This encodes CASRRTGGHGYTF.

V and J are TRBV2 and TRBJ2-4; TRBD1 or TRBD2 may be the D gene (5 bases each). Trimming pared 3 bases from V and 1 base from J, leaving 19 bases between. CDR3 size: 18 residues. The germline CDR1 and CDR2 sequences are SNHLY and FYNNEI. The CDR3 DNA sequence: TGTGCCAGCAGTGAGGGGCCTAACTCCCGAGGGGCCAAAAACATTCAGTACTTC. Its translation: CASSEGPNSRGAKNIQYF.

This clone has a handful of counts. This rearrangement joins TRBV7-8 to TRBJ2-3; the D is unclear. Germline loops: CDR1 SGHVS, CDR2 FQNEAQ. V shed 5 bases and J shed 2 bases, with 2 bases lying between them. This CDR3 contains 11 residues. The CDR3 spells CASSITDTQYF. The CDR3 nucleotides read TGTGCCAGCAGCATCACAGATACGCAGTATTTT.

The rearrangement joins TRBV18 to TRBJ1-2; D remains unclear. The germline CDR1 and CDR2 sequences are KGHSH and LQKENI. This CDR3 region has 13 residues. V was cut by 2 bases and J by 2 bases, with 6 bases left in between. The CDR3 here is CASSPRANYGYTF. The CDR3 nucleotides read TGTGCCAGCTCACCAAGAGCCAACTATGGCTACACCTTC.

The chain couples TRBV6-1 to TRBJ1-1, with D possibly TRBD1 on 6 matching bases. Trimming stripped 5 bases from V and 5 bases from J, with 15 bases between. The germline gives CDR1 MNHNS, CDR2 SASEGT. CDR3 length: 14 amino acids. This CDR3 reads CASSMTGGGTEAFF. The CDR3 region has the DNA TGTGCCAGCAGTATGACAGGAGGAGGGACTGAAGCTTTCTTT.

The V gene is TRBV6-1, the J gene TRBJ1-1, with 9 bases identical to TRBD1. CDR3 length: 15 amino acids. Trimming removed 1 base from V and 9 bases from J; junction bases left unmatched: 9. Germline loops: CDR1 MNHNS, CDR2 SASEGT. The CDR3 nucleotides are TGTGCCAGCAGTGAAGTACCGGGACAGGGATCCCAAGCTTTCTTT. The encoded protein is CASSEVPGQGSQAFF.

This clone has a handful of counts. CDR3 in amino acids: CASSPGQLQETQYF. CDR3 DNA: TGCGCCAGCAGCCCCGGACAGCTACAAGAGACCCAGTACTTC. V gene TRBV5-1 combines with J gene TRBJ2-5, with TRBD1 as a possible D gene (6 bases). V lost 4 bases to trimming and J lost 2 bases, with 12 bases between them. Germline V lookup: CDR1 SGHRS, CDR2 YFSETQ. This CDR3 contains 14 residues.

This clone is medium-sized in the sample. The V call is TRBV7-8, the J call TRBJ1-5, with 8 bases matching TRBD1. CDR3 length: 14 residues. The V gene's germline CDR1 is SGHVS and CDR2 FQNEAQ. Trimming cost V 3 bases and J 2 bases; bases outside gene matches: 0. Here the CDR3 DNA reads TGTGCCAGCAGCTTGACAGGGGGCAATCAGCCCCAGCATTTT. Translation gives CASSLTGGNQPQHF.

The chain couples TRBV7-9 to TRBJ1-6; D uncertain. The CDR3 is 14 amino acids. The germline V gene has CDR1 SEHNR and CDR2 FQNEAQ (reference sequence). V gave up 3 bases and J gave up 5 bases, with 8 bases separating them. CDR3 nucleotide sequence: TGTGCCAGCAGCTTGTGGAGGGATAATTCACCCCTCCACTTT. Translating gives CASSLWRDNSPLHF.

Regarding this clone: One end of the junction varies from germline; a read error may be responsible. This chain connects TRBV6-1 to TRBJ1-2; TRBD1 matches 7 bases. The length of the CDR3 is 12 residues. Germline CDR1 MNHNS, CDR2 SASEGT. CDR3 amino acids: CASREGGRGYTF. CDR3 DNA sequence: TGTGCCAGCAGGGAAGGGGGCCGTGGCTACACCTTC.

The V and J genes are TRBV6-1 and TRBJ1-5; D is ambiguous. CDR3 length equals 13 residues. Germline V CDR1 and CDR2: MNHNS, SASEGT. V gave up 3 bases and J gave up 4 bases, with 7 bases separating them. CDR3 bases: TGTGCCAGCAGTGAGGCACAGAATCAGCCCCAGCATTTT. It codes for CASSEAQNQPQHF.

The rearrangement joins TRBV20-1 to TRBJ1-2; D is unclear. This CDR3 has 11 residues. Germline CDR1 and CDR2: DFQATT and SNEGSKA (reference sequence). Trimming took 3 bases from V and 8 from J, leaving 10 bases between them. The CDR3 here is CSASTLDGYTF. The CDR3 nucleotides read TGCAGTGCTAGTACGCTTGACGGCTACACCTTC.

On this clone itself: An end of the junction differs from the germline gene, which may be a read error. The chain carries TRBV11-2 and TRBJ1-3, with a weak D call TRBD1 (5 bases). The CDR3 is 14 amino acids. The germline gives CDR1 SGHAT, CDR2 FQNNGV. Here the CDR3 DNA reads TGTGCCGGCAGCTTATGGGGGGTCGGAAACACCATATATTTT. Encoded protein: CAGSLWGVGNTIYF.

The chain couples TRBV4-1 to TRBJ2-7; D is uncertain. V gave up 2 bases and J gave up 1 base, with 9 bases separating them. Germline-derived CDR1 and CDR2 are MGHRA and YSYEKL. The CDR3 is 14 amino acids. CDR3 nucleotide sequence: TGCGCCAGCAGCCAATTCCAGGTATCCTACGAGCAGTACTTC. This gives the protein CASSQFQVSYEQYF.

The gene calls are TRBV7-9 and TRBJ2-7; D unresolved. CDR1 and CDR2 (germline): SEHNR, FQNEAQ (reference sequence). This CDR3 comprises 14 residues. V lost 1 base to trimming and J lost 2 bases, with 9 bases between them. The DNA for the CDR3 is TGTGCCAGCAGCTTAGTCCTTGGACCCTACGAGCAGTACTTC. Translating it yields CASSLVLGPYEQYF.